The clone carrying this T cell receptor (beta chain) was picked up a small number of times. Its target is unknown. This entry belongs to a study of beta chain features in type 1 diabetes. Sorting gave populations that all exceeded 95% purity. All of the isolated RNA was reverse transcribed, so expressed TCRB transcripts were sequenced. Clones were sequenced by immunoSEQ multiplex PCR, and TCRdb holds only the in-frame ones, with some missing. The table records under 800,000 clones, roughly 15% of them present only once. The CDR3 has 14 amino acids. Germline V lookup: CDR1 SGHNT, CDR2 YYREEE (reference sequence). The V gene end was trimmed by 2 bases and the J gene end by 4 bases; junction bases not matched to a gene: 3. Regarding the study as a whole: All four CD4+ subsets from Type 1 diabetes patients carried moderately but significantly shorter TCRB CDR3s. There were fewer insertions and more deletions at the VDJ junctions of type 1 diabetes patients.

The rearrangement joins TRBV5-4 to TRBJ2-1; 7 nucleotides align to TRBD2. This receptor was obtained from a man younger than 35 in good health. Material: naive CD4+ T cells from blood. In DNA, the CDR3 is TGTGCCAGCAGCTTCGGGACTAATTACAATGAGCAGTTCTTC. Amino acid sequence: CASSFGTNYNEQFF.